What follows is one T cell receptor (beta chain) and its context. These data belong to a study of CD8 T cells in Susac syndrome. Blood CD8+ and CD4+ T cells underwent high-throughput TCR beta sequencing. Germline values: CDR1 LNHNV, CDR2 YYDKDF (reference sequence). The CDR3 length is 12 residues. V was cut by 5 bases and J by 1 base, with 5 bases left in between. RNA in amounts of roughly 0.45 to 1 ug was reverse transcribed with random hexamers. Multiplex PCR with immunoSEQ amplified the TCR beta CDR3 across 54 Vbeta and 13 Jbeta. TCRdb fed the immunoSEQ multiplex PCR reads into MiXCR, producing one record per CDR3 protein. The sample has about 200,000 distinct CDR3 sequences, approximately 95% seen once.

The sequence came from a human donor in good health. The rearrangement links TRBV15 to TRBJ1-2; unclear D gene. The material sequenced was CD4+ T cells from PBMCs. The chain's CDR3 is CATSYYNYGYTF. In DNA, the CDR3 is TGTGCCACCAGCTACTATAACTATGGCTACACCTTC.